This T cell receptor beta chain was sequenced for a study of T cells in tumors and immune-related adverse events (dated by TCRdb to the early 2020s). Regarding this clone: What antigen it recognizes has not been identified. Base qualities were left out, and no much larger clone turns up one base away.

Using the immunoSEQ assay, the TCR beta locus was amplified and sequenced, producing bulk TCR Vbeta CDR3 data. From the authors' description of their analysis: CDR3s were excluded if they were non-productive, were shorter than 7 amino acids, or did not start with C or end with F/W. Analysis was restricted to specimens with at least 1000 reads, and each clonotype was defined at the amino acid level. To compute clonality, Pielou's evenness was subtracted from 1. Library sizes were equalized by abundance-weighted random subsampling with replacement, repeated 100 times to report 95% confidence intervals. The Morisita overlap index was used to quantify repertoire overlap, and the top 40 clones in each specimen were examined for overlap with the irAE. This is the immuneACCESS table as TCRdb keeps it, with only in-frame sequences that have V and J called. A part of the clones is gone; compared with another copy, unresolved V genes explain less than half, and the rest is unexplained. V and J calls and clone size are those listed in that table; D and trimming were worked out from the DNA. In this sample the table shows thousands of clones, almost 65% of which occur a single time. The ten largest make up around 5.7% of the sample.

From the cysteine through the phenylalanine, the CDR3 covers 15 amino acids. Left in the record is the CDR3 DNA by itself, 45 bases read in frame from the first base. V has 4 bases trimmed and J has 3 bases trimmed; junction bases matching no gene number 4. As encoded in the germline V gene, CDR1 is SGHRS while CDR2 is YFSETQ. The sample's treatment or condition label is to be understood as: nivolumab (PD-1 blockade) given before sampling. The DNeasy Blood and Tissue Kit was used to extract DNA from the formalin-fixed paraffin-embedded specimens. The chain employs TRBV5-1 and TRBJ2-3, with TRBD2 matching 11 junction bases. Sequenced material: gut tissue, taken from a patient treated with anti-PD-1 therapy. The clonotype comes from a female donor with metastatic renal cell carcinoma. The DNA is as follows: TGCGCCAGCAGCATGAGACTAGCGGGAACAGATACGCAGTATTTT. It codes for CASSMRLAGTDTQYF.